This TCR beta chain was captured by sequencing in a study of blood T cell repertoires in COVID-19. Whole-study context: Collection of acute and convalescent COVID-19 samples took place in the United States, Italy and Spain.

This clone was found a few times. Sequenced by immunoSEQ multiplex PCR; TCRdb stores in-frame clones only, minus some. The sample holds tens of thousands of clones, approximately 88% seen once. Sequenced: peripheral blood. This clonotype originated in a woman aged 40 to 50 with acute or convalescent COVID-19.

The CDR3 DNA follows: TGTGCCAGCAGTTATGCCCTAGTTCGAGATACGCAGTATTTT. Protein: CASSYALVRDTQYF. The gene calls are TRBV6-2 or TRBV6-3 and TRBJ2-3; D is ambiguous. The CDR3 extends over 14 amino acids. V was cut by 3 bases and J by 5 bases, with 12 bases left in between. Per germline, CDR1 MNHEY and CDR2 SVGEGT.